A selection of T cell receptor beta chains follows, all from one sample in a study of CXCR3-negative and CXCR3-positive naive CD8 T cells. TCRdb re-called the 5' RACE reads; every CDR3 protein appears as one record, without DNA. This sample's table reports under 50,000 distinct CDR3 sequences. The sample taken for sequencing was naive CXCR3- CD8+ T cells from blood. Source of these receptors: a human donor in good health. Some clones in this sample may be carry-over from other donors' samples. Each CDR3 is given with its conserved first and last residue. Each record gives: J gene, V gene, CDR3 protein.

TRBJ2-5,TRBV6-6,CASSWPGGETQYF
TRBJ2-7,TRBV21-1,CASSKVIGQTYYEQYF
TRBJ1-1,TRBV29-1,CSLRQGGTEAFF
TRBJ2-1,TRBV7-9,CASSPQGDGGAYNEQFF
TRBJ2-1,TRBV29-1,CSAGPVQSSYNEQFF
TRBJ1-2,TRBV3-1,CASSGQENYGYTF
TRBJ2-1,TRBV19,CASSIVGRTYNEQFF
TRBJ2-2,TRBV6-2/TRBV6-3,CASRPPPSGTVPTGELFF
TRBJ2-7,TRBV6-2/TRBV6-3,CASTPRSDYEQYF
TRBJ1-2,TRBV2,CASGLDRGPGSYGYTF
TRBJ2-7,TRBV5-1,CASSLGQGSYEQYF
TRBJ1-1,TRBV10-3,CAISEWIRVGTGTEAFF
TRBJ2-3,TRBV15,CATSRGGPGTGGDTQYF
TRBJ2-7,TRBV27,CACSSRTGGNEQYF
TRBJ2-7,TRBV10-2,CASKSTSGSTYEQYF
TRBJ1-3,TRBV4-3,CASSQGRQGSGNTIYF
TRBJ2-7,TRBV11-2,CASSLDGTYEQYF
TRBJ1-5,TRBV7-9,CASSLGGGPGDNQPQHF
TRBJ2-1,TRBV7-9,CASIPTRGYEQFF
TRBJ1-1,TRBV5-1,CASSLGVRYTEAFF
TRBJ2-7,TRBV28,CASSYRDEQYF
TRBJ1-5,TRBV20-1,CSAITGDQPQHF
TRBJ2-2,TRBV11-3,CASSLEWNTGELFF
TRBJ2-7,TRBV5-1,CASSLEGRPAYEQYF